The 15 T cell receptor beta chains reported below all come from one sample, sequenced in a study of regulatory T cells in long-lasting Graves disease. Time point indicated: persistent/refractory GD, antithyroid drugs over 5 years with positive TRAb. PBMC RNA was the source of the TCR library. Arm-PCR of CDR3 regions and iRepertoire HTBI primers were the basis on which TCR beta libraries were built. TCRdb independently ran MiXCR on the multiplex PCR reads; one entry per CDR3 protein. This repertoire shows more than 300,000 distinct CDR3 sequences, around 23% found once; its top ten account for approximately 28%. Sequencing used peripheral blood mononuclear cells (PBMCs), obtained when the disease was refractory, from a patient treated with antithyroid drugs. Receptors originate from a woman aged 40 to 50 with Graves disease.

This clonotype was seen at least ten times. This rearrangement joins TRBV28 to TRBJ2-3, with 13 bases that match TRBD2. Germline CDR1 is MDHEN and CDR2 is SYDVKM. This CDR3 has 18 residues. V lost 1 base and J lost 2; bases outside the gene matches: 6. The DNA of the CDR3 is TGTGCCAGCAGTTTATTAGCGGGACTAGCGGGGAACACAGATACGCAGTATTTT. Protein sequence: CASSLLAGLAGNTDTQYF.

There are many counts of this clonotype. Sequence at one end of the junction differs from germline and may be a read error. This chain joins TRBV5-1 and TRBJ1-1; a possible D gene is TRBD1 (5 bases). Germline loops: CDR1 SGHRS, CDR2 YFSETQ. CDR3 length: 13 amino acids. The CDR3 spells CASSPDRDTEAFF. Here the CDR3 DNA reads TGTGCCAGCAGCCCCGACAGAGACACTGAAGCTTTCTTT.

This clonotype was seen ten or more times. This sequence joins TRBV20-1 and TRBJ1-6; possible D gene TRBD1, 5 bases. Per the germline V gene, CDR1 is DFQATT and CDR2 is SNEGSKA (reference sequence). CDR3 size: 14 residues. Trimming shortened V by 6 bases and J by 6 bases, and 15 bases separated the two germline ends. CDR3 region: CSAIGGASNSPLHF. The CDR3 region has the DNA TGCAGTGCAATAGGAGGGGCCAGTAATTCACCCCTCCACTTT.

The sample holds a few counts of this clonotype. The chain is built from TRBV15 and TRBJ2-7, with TRBD2 as a possible D gene (5 bases). This CDR3 is built from 15 residues. The germline V gene encodes CDR1 LNHNV and CDR2 YYDKDF (reference sequence). V lost 1 base to trimming and J lost 4 bases, with 14 bases between them. The CDR3 coding sequence is TGTGCCACCAGCAGAGGCAAGGACTTCTCATACGAGCAGTACTTC. Translated: CATSRGKDFSYEQYF.

J is TRBJ1-1 and V is TRBV10-3; no reliable D call. CDR1 and CDR2 (germline): ENHRY, SYGVKD. CDR3 length equals 11 residues. The ends were cut back, 6 bases at V and 8 bases at J, with 10 bases in the middle. The CDR3 is CAIRIDNEAFF. The CDR3 nucleotides read TGTGCCATCAGGATAGACAACGAAGCTTTCTTT.

In this sample, this clonotype turned up many times. The rearrangement links TRBV6-4 to TRBJ1-3; D not resolved. CDR3 size: 14 residues. V was cut by 3 bases and J by 4 bases, with 10 bases left in between. The germline V gene has CDR1 MRHNA and CDR2 SNTAGT. CDR3 sequence (DNA): TGTGCCAGCAGTGAGGGGAGGCCGGGAAACACCATATATTTT. Its protein is CASSEGRPGNTIYF.

This clonotype was counted many times. CDR3 DNA: TGCAGCGTTGCCAGGCAGGAGGTCGAAGCTTTCTTT. This translates into CSVARQEVEAFF. J is TRBJ1-1 and V is TRBV29-1; D unresolved. Looked up from germline, CDR1 is SQVTM and CDR2 is ANQGSEA. V lost 4 bases, J lost 8 bases, and 14 bases lay in between. The CDR3 contains 12 residues.

This clonotype has a count of ten or more. This chain connects TRBV7-2 to TRBJ2-5; TRBD2 might be the D (6 bases). Deletions cut 8 bases from V and 4 bases from J, with 17 bases between. The CDR3 runs to 14 residues. The germline V gene has CDR1 SGHTA and CDR2 FQGNSA. The CDR3 protein is CASAGRERRETQYF. The CDR3 DNA follows: TGTGCCAGCGCGGGACGGGAGAGGAGAGAGACCCAGTACTTC.

This clonotype was detected a few times. The V gene is TRBV6-5, the J gene TRBJ2-3; 9 bases are shared with TRBD2. The germline gives CDR1 MNHEY, CDR2 SVGAGI. V lost 0 bases, J lost 8 bases, and 15 bases stayed unmatched. The CDR3 is 18 residues long. Written as DNA, the CDR3 is TGTGCCAGCAGTTACTCGAAGCTAGCGGGACTGCTTAAGGCTACGCAGTATTTT. Its protein is CASSYSKLAGLLKATQYF.

The chain uses TRBV7-9 and TRBJ1-2; TRBD1 matches at 7 bases. The ends lost 3 bases at V and 2 bases at J; junction bases unmatched: 12. Germline CDR1 is SEHNR and CDR2 is FQNEAQ (reference sequence). The CDR3 extends over 17 amino acids. The CDR3 DNA follows: TGTGCCAGCAGCTTCTCTTATTCCGGGACAGTCAACTATGGCTACACCTTC. This gives the protein CASSFSYSGTVNYGYTF.

This clonotype was observed a handful of times. This chain uses TRBV30 with TRBJ1-4; no definite D call. The CDR3 has 16 residues. V lost 5 bases and J lost 0, with 16 bases in between. Per germline, CDR1 GTSNPN and CDR2 SVGIG (reference sequence). The CDR3 DNA follows: TGTGCCTGGGAATCCTCGGACGTTGCAACTAATGAAAAACTGTTTTTT. Translated: CAWESSDVATNEKLFF.

This clonotype was detected ten times or more. The chain combines TRBV12-3 or TRBV12-4 with TRBJ2-5, with D tentatively TRBD1 (6 bases). The length of the CDR3 is 14 residues. Trimming removed 6 bases at V and 4 bases at J, with 15 bases between. CDR3 DNA sequence: TGTGCCAGCAGCCCATTCCTCAGGGGAGAGACCCAGTACTTC. Translating gives CASSPFLRGETQYF.

The chain carries TRBV29-1 and TRBJ1-2; the D gene is possibly TRBD1 (6 bases). Germline V gene lookup returns CDR1 SQVTM and CDR2 ANQGSEA. V was clipped by 6 bases and J by 6 bases, with 14 bases between them. The CDR3 covers 12 residues. CDR3 sequence reads: CSVGGQKNGYTF. CDR3 DNA: TGCAGCGTCGGCGGACAGAAGAATGGCTACACCTTC.

In its sample, this clonotype was seen many times. DNA for the CDR3: TGTGCCATCAGTGAGTCGGCCCTAGCGGTGAGCTCCTACGAGCAGTACTTC. Encoded protein: CAISESALAVSSYEQYF. This chain connects TRBV10-3 to TRBJ2-7, with 7 bases fitting TRBD2. J was trimmed by 0 bases and V by 0 bases; bases with no gene match: 8. This CDR3 comprises 17 residues. In germline, CDR1 is ENHRY, CDR2 SYGVKD.

The sample holds a few counts of this clonotype. The chain employs TRBV7-9 and TRBJ2-5, with 9 nucleotides matching TRBD1. Looked up from germline, CDR1 is SEHNR and CDR2 is FQNEAQ (reference sequence). Germline trimming cut 1 base from V and 3 bases from J; bases unmatched to any gene: 3. The CDR3 is 15 amino acids. The CDR3 DNA reads TGTGCCAGCAGCTTAGGGACAGGGGAAAAAGAGACCCAGTACTTC. This encodes CASSLGTGEKETQYF. The full variable domain, completed using reference TRBV7-9 and TRBJ2-5, is DTGVSQNPRHKITKRGQNVTFRCDPISEHNRLYWYRQTLGQGPEFLTYFQNEAQLEKSRLLSDRFSAERPKGSFSTLEIQRTEQGDSAMYLCASSLGTGEKETQYFGPGTRLLVL.